Presented here are 24 T cell receptor beta chains from one specimen sequenced in a study of vaccination effects on CD4 cells after COVID-19. Using viral peptide pools, the ViraFEST assay grew out antigen-specific CD4+ T cells prior to sequencing. Cultured cells yielded isolated CD4+ T cells after 10 to 11 days. Sequenced by immunoSEQ multiplex PCR; TCRdb stores in-frame clones only, minus some. The sample has 50,000 or so clones; approximately 79% are singletons. The antigens these receptors bind are not known. Here the sequenced sample was CD4+ T cells from PBMCs cultured with HCoV-229E spike peptides, taken before COVID-19 vaccination. The receptor source for this set is a human donor who received a COVID-19 vaccine.

The genes are TRBV6-5 and TRBJ2-5, with a tentative D call TRBD1 (6 bases). The V end lost 6 bases, the J end lost 1 base, and 12 bases lay between the germline ends. CDR3 length equals 14 residues. Germline loops: CDR1 MNHEY, CDR2 SVGAGI. CDR3 nucleotides: TGTGCCAGCAGGGACAGCCTGCTCCAAGAGACCCAGTACTTC. This gives the protein CASRDSLLQETQYF.

The chain uses TRBV6-6 and TRBJ1-5; D is undetermined. Germline CDR1 and CDR2: MNHNY and SVGAGI (reference sequence). Trimming shortened V by 6 bases and J by 3 bases, and 9 bases separated the two germline ends. This CDR3 has 13 amino acids. This chain's CDR3 is CASSPGYNQPQHF. In nucleotides, the CDR3 is TGTGCCAGCAGCCCGGGTTACAATCAGCCCCAGCATTTT.

The V call is TRBV10-2, the J call TRBJ1-5; D is ambiguous. The CDR3 runs to 14 residues. The V and J ends lost 1 base and 2 bases respectively, with 6 bases between them. CDR1 is WSHSY and CDR2 is SAAADI in the germline V gene. The CDR3 spells CASSEFSGNQPQHF. CDR3 nucleotide sequence: TGCGCCAGCAGTGAGTTTTCCGGCAATCAGCCCCAGCATTTT.

The chain employs TRBV9 and TRBJ2-3; 7 nucleotides match TRBD2. V shed 3 bases and J 2 bases; nucleotides not matched to a gene: 6. In germline, CDR1 is SGDLS, CDR2 YYNGEE. The CDR3 runs 15 residues. The CDR3 region is CASSAGTTFTDTQYF. The DNA of the CDR3 is TGTGCCAGCAGCGCAGGGACTACCTTCACAGATACGCAGTATTTT.

V gene TRBV24-1 combines with J gene TRBJ2-3; the D gene could be TRBD1 or TRBD2 (6 bases each). The V gene's germline CDR1 is KGHDR and CDR2 SFDVKD. V lost 4 bases, J lost 4 bases, and 20 bases lay in between. The CDR3 covers 17 residues. The CDR3 nucleotides read TGTGCCACCAGTGACCCGGCGAGGGGGGCGCATCCAGATACGCAGTATTTT. It yields the protein CATSDPARGAHPDTQYF.

The V call is TRBV3-1 (or the pseudogene TRBV3-2), the J call TRBJ2-5, with 10 nucleotides matching TRBD2. With 7 bases clipped from V and 7 bases from J, the junction kept 12 bases outside the gene matches. CDR3 size: 15 residues. CDR1 is LGHDT and CDR2 is YNNKEL in the germline V gene (reference sequence). The CDR3 DNA reads as TGTGCCAGCATGGATCTAGCGGGGGAATGGGGGACCCAGTACTTC. Translation gives CASMDLAGEWGTQYF.

This clone was counted a single time. The genes are TRBV29-1 and TRBJ1-2; TRBD1 is a possible D gene (5 bases). From germline, CDR1 is SQVTM and CDR2 ANQGSEA. The CDR3 contains 14 residues. The V end lost 0 bases, the J end lost 8 bases, and 16 bases lay between the germline ends. The CDR3 here is CSVEEGGVPRGYTF. CDR3 in DNA: TGCAGCGTTGAAGAAGGAGGGGTTCCGCGGGGCTACACCTTC.

Notes on this clone: In the same sample, other DNA sequences code for this CDR3. This chain's CDR3 is CATSDARGSNEKLFF. The CDR3 DNA follows: TGTGCCACCAGTGACGCGAGGGGATCTAATGAAAAACTGTTTTTT. The V call is TRBV24-1, the J call TRBJ1-4; the D gene is possibly TRBD1 (5 bases). There are 15 residues in the CDR3. Germline assignment: CDR1 KGHDR and CDR2 SFDVKD. V lost 4 bases, J lost 3 bases, and 11 bases lay in between.

The V call is TRBV30, the J call TRBJ2-2; D remains unclear. V was cut by 0 bases and J by 5 bases, with 1 base left in between. This CDR3 spans 11 amino acids. The V gene's germline CDR1 is GTSNPN and CDR2 SVGIG (reference sequence). The DNA of the CDR3 is TGTGCCTGGAGTGTTACCGGGGAGCTGTTTTTT. Translated: CAWSVTGELFF.

The chain uses TRBV6-5 and TRBJ1-6, with TRBD1 as a possible D gene (5 bases). The CDR3 extends over 15 amino acids. V was trimmed by 0 bases and J by 8 bases, leaving 11 bases between them. CDR1 is MNHEY and CDR2 is SVGAGI in the germline V gene. The CDR3 DNA sequence: TGTGCCAGCAGTTACTCTAGACAGTCGGATTCACCCCTCCACTTT. Protein: CASSYSRQSDSPLHF.

V is TRBV5-1 and J is TRBJ2-1; TRBD2 might be the D (7 bases). Germline assignment: CDR1 SGHRS and CDR2 YFSETQ. Trimming removed 0 bases from V and 0 bases from J, with 10 bases in between. This CDR3 comprises 16 residues. The CDR3: CASSLVAGASYNEQFF. Written as DNA, the CDR3 is TGCGCCAGCAGCTTGGTGGCGGGGGCCTCCTACAATGAGCAGTTCTTC.

The chain links TRBV7-2 to TRBJ2-7; TRBD2 is a possible D gene (5 bases). Germline CDR1 and CDR2: SGHTA and FQGNSA. The CDR3 totals 13 residues. Deletions cut 5 bases from V and 7 bases from J, with 15 bases between. CDR3 sequence (DNA): TGTGCCAGCAGCCTCGGGCGGACGGGAGAGCAGTACGTC. Translation: CASSLGRTGEQYV.

The CDR3 loop is CASSRGQGATEAFF. The DNA of the CDR3 is TGCGCCAGCAGCCGGGGACAGGGGGCGACTGAAGCTTTCTTT. This chain joins TRBV4-1 and TRBJ1-1; 12 nucleotides align to TRBD1. Germline V gives CDR1 MGHRA, CDR2 YSYEKL. This CDR3 is 14 amino acids long. The trim removed 4 bases at V and 5 bases at J, leaving 2 bases unmatched.

The rearrangement uses TRBV29-1 and TRBJ1-1; 9 nucleotides match TRBD1. The length of the CDR3 is 17 residues. Germline CDR1 reads SQVTM; CDR2 reads ANQGSEA. The V gene end was trimmed by 6 bases and the J gene end by 0 bases; junction bases not matched to a gene: 14. The CDR3 DNA reads as TGCAGCGTGGGTAGACCGGGACAGGGAAAATTGAACACTGAAGCTTTCTTT. It translates to CSVGRPGQGKLNTEAFF.

A few counts support this clone. V is TRBV2 and J is TRBJ1-3, with D possibly TRBD1 on 6 matching bases. This CDR3 spans 13 amino acids. Trimming took 8 bases from V and 4 from J, leaving 12 bases between them. CDR1 is SNHLY, CDR2 FYNNEI, per germline. The CDR3 reads CASQTGLGNTIYF. The CDR3 coding sequence is TGTGCCAGCCAAACAGGGCTCGGAAACACCATATATTTT.

J is TRBJ1-1 and V is TRBV3-1 (or the pseudogene TRBV3-2); D is possibly TRBD1 (6 bases). CDR1 and CDR2 from the germline V gene are LGHDT and YNNKEL (reference sequence). Trimming cost V 3 bases and J 10 bases, with 15 bases left between them. The CDR3 spans 13 residues. CDR3 loop: CASSQGASWRAFF. The CDR3, as DNA: TGTGCCAGCAGCCAGGGGGCCTCCTGGAGAGCTTTCTTT.

The rearrangement joins TRBV10-3 to TRBJ2-2, with D unresolved. The length of the CDR3 is 14 residues. Germline CDR1 reads ENHRY; CDR2 reads SYGVKD. V lost 2 bases to trimming and J lost 0 bases, with 4 bases between them. The CDR3 spells CAISEVANTGELFF. The CDR3 nucleotides read TGTGCCATCAGTGAGGTAGCGAACACCGGGGAGCTGTTTTTT.

The J gene is TRBJ1-2, the V gene TRBV24-1, with D possibly matching TRBD1 (5 bases). This CDR3 contains 13 residues. Germline CDR1 and CDR2: KGHDR and SFDVKD. Trimming removed 4 bases at V and 5 bases at J, with 10 bases between. The CDR3 sequence is CATSETQGYGYTF. The CDR3, as DNA: TGTGCCACCAGTGAGACGCAGGGATATGGCTACACCTTC.

This clone was counted a few times. The chain uses TRBV6-6 and TRBJ2-7, with D perhaps TRBD2 (5 bases). Deletions cut 4 bases from V and 0 bases from J, with 7 bases between. Germline-derived CDR1 and CDR2 are MNHNY and SVGAGI (reference sequence). This CDR3 contains 13 residues. The CDR3 region is CASSFGSSYEQYV. The CDR3 DNA follows: TGTGCCAGCAGTTTTGGGAGCTCCTACGAGCAGTACGTC.

The V and J genes are TRBV6-2 or TRBV6-3 and TRBJ1-5; D remains unclear. V was pared by 2 bases and J by 5 bases, with 4 bases between. The germline V gene has CDR1 MNHEY and CDR2 SVGEGT. This CDR3 region has 12 residues. For the CDR3, the DNA is TGTGCCAGCAGTTACGGGTATCAGCCCCAGCATTTT. Its protein product is CASSYGYQPQHF.

V is TRBV24-1 and J is TRBJ2-5; tentatively, D is TRBD2 (6 bases). Germline assignment: CDR1 KGHDR and CDR2 SFDVKD. This CDR3 has 13 amino acids. V was shortened by 5 bases and J by 3 bases, with 9 bases between the two germline ends. Here the CDR3 reads CATSVAGKETQYF. DNA of the CDR3: TGTGCCACCAGTGTGGCGGGAAAAGAGACCCAGTACTTC.

V and J are TRBV3-1 (or the pseudogene TRBV3-2) and TRBJ2-7; D is possibly TRBD2 (5 bases). CDR1 and CDR2 (germline): LGHDT, YNNKEL (reference sequence). V was clipped by 0 bases and J by 5 bases, with 11 bases between them. CDR3 length equals 14 residues. In DNA form, the CDR3 reads TGTGCCAGCAGCCAAGATTTCGAGCGGCACGAGCAGTACGTC. It is translated as CASSQDFERHEQYV.

The chain carries TRBV19 and TRBJ1-3; D unclear. This CDR3 region has 13 residues. Trimming removed 4 bases from V and 9 bases from J, with 13 bases in between. Looked up from germline, CDR1 is LNHDA and CDR2 is SQIVND (reference sequence). The DNA for the CDR3 is TGTGCCAGTAGTACCCGACACGGAGTCACCATATATTTT. This gives the protein CASSTRHGVTIYF.

The genes are TRBV6-1 and TRBJ1-6; 9 positions match TRBD1. Germline-derived CDR1 and CDR2 are MNHNS and SASEGT. Trimming removed 2 bases from V and 10 bases from J; junction bases left unmatched: 9. This CDR3 is 16 amino acids long. CDR3: CASSEPGQGSGSPLHF. CDR3 nucleotides: TGTGCCAGCAGTGAACCAGGACAGGGGTCAGGATCACCCCTCCACTTT.